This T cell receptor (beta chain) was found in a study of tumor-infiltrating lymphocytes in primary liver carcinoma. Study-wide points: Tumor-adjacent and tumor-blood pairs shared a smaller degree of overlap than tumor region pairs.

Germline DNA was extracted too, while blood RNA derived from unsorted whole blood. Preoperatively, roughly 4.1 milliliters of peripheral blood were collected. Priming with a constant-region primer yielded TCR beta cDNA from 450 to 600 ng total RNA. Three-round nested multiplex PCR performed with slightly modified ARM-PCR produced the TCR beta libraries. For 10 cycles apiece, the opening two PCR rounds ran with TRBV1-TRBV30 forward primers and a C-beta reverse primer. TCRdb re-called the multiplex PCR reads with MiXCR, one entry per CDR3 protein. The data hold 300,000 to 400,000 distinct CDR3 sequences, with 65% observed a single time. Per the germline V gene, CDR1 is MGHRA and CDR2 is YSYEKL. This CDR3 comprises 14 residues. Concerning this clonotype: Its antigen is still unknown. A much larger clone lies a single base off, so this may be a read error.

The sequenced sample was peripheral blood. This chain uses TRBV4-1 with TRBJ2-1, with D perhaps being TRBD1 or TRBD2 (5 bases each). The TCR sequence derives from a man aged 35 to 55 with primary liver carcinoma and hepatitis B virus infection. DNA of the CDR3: TGCGCCAACAGCCAAGAATGGGGGTACAATGAGCAGTTCTTC. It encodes CANSQEWGYNEQFF.